These 19 T cell receptor beta chains were all obtained from the same sample, sequenced in a study of CD8 T cells in ankylosing spondylitis. Each CDR3 protein gets one entry after TCRdb re-called the 5' RACE reads with MiXCR. The data hold roughly 250,000 distinct CDR3 sequences, with 8% to 9.5% observed a single time. The sample taken for sequencing was blood, either unsorted or a sorted T cell fraction (not recorded which). The receptors were sampled from a male donor with ankylosing spondylitis or in good health (not recorded which).

V usage is TRBV20-1 and J usage is TRBJ2-1; 8 bases agree with TRBD2. Looked up from germline, CDR1 is DFQATT and CDR2 is SNEGSKA (reference sequence). This CDR3 contains 16 residues. V shed 2 bases and J 6 bases; nucleotides not matched to a gene: 12. This CDR3 reads CSARIAGTGGANEQFF. The CDR3 bases are TGCAGTGCTAGAATAGCGGGAACGGGTGGGGCCAATGAGCAGTTCTTC.

The CDR3 nucleotides are TGCGCCAGCAGGCGATTAGCGGGAGGAGACAATGAGCAGTTCTTC. Translation: CASRRLAGGDNEQFF. The gene calls are TRBV5-1 and TRBJ2-1, with TRBD2 identical over 10 bases. The trim removed 5 bases at V and 5 bases at J, leaving 7 bases unmatched. Germline-derived CDR1 and CDR2 are SGHRS and YFSETQ. The CDR3 contains 15 residues.

The chain combines TRBV5-1 with TRBJ1-3; the D is unclear. V was cut by 0 bases and J by 2 bases, with 6 bases left in between. The CDR3 sequence is 14 residues long. Germline V gene data show CDR1 as SGHRS and CDR2 as YFSETQ. The DNA for the CDR3 is TGCGCCAGCAGCTTGGGGGAAGCTGGAAACACCATATATTTT. This translates into CASSLGEAGNTIYF.

This clonotype was counted only a few times. The chain employs TRBV27 and TRBJ1-4; D gene unclear. The CDR3 has 13 amino acids. Germline CDR1 and CDR2: MNHEY and SMNVEV (reference sequence). V shed 3 bases and J shed 8 bases, with 10 bases lying between them. The CDR3 is CASSFIGEEKLFF. The CDR3 nucleotides read TGTGCCAGCAGTTTCATAGGAGAAGAAAAACTGTTTTTT. Full variable domain (outside the CDR3, taken from reference TRBV27 and TRBJ1-4): EAQVTQNPRYLITVTGKKLTVTCSQNMNHEYMSWYRQDPGLGLRQIYYSMNVEVTDKGDVPEGYKVSRKEKRNFPLILESPSPNQTSLYFCASSFIGEEKLFFGSGTQLSVL.

This clonotype was counted at least ten times. V and J are TRBV12-3 or TRBV12-4 and TRBJ1-1; D remains ambiguous. V lost 2 bases and J lost 6, with 10 bases in between. The CDR3 is made up of 13 amino acids. CDR3 loop: CASSLPGNSEAFF. DNA of the CDR3: TGTGCCAGCAGTTTACCGGGGAATTCTGAAGCTTTCTTT.

This clonotype was seen more than once but under ten times. The V call is TRBV7-9, the J call TRBJ2-1, with 9 nucleotides matching TRBD2. After removal of 7 bases from V and 7 bases from J, the junction contained 14 bases not matched to a gene. Germline values: CDR1 SEHNR, CDR2 FQNEAQ (reference sequence). The CDR3 extends over 16 amino acids. The CDR3 region is CASTDGGTSKGNEQFF. CDR3 DNA: TGTGCCAGCACCGATGGGGGGACTAGCAAGGGAAATGAGCAGTTCTTC.

This clonotype was counted many times. The chain is built from TRBV5-1 and TRBJ2-3; D remains ambiguous. Germline values: CDR1 SGHRS, CDR2 YFSETQ. The CDR3 runs to 13 residues. V dropped 0 bases and J dropped 4 bases, with 6 bases sitting between them. CDR3 nucleotide sequence: TGCGCCAGCAGCTTGGCACACGCAGATACGCAGTATTTT. The encoded protein is CASSLAHADTQYF.

This clonotype was seen more than once but under ten times. The junction departs from germline at one end; a sequencing error may be responsible. The chain recombines TRBV7-9 with TRBJ2-5; no clear D. Germline assignment: CDR1 SEHNR and CDR2 FQNEAQ (reference sequence). This CDR3 spans 11 amino acids. This CDR3 is CASSDREAQYF. For the CDR3, the DNA is TGTGCCAGCAGTGATAGAGAGGCCCAGTACTTC.

The gene calls are TRBV10-3 and TRBJ2-7; a possible D gene is TRBD2 (7 bases). CDR1 is ENHRY, CDR2 SYGVKD, per germline. This CDR3 comprises 14 residues. The germline V and J ends were trimmed by 10 bases and 3 bases, with 19 bases remaining between them. The CDR3 DNA is TGTGCCACCGGGGGGCTAGCGTCTGTCTACGAGCAGTACTTC. Its protein is CATGGLASVYEQYF.

This clonotype was observed at least ten times. This chain connects TRBV6-5 to TRBJ1-5; D ambiguous. V shed 0 bases and J shed 7 bases, with 10 bases lying between them. The CDR3 has 14 amino acids. From germline, CDR1 is MNHEY and CDR2 SVGAGI. The CDR3 bases are TGTGCCAGCAGTTACTCGAACGTGGACCAGCCCCAGCATTTT. Translation: CASSYSNVDQPQHF.

This clonotype came up many times. This chain joins TRBV5-1 and TRBJ1-2, with TRBD1 as a possible D gene (5 bases). The germline gives CDR1 SGHRS, CDR2 YFSETQ. This CDR3 comprises 15 residues. V lost 4 bases, J lost 0 bases, and 13 bases lay in between. DNA of the CDR3: TGCGCCAGCAGCGAGGAGGGGATTTCTAACTATGGCTACACCTTC. Amino acids: CASSEEGISNYGYTF.

There are many counts of this clonotype. V is TRBV29-1 and J is TRBJ2-1; the D gene is possibly TRBD1 (6 bases). Trimming removed 1 base from V and 10 bases from J, with 17 bases in between. From germline, CDR1 is SQVTM and CDR2 ANQGSEA. CDR3 length: 14 residues. The CDR3 reads CSVEVSNRVGEQFF. The DNA for the CDR3 is TGCAGCGTTGAAGTTTCTAACAGGGTGGGCGAGCAGTTCTTC.

This clonotype was seen a handful of times. The chain combines TRBV29-1 with TRBJ2-1, with D perhaps given as TRBD1 or TRBD2 (5 bases each). V was pared by 0 bases and J by 3 bases, with 18 bases between. CDR3 length: 17 amino acids. CDR1 is SQVTM and CDR2 is ANQGSEA in the germline V gene. The DNA of the CDR3 is TGCAGCGTTGAAGATCGGGGCAGACCCAGCCACTACAATGAGCAGTTCTTC. It translates to CSVEDRGRPSHYNEQFF.

The table lists this clonotype with many counts. The chain has TRBV6-1 and TRBJ2-1; TRBD2 matches 10 bases. J lost 0 bases, V lost 5 bases, and 1 base had no gene match. The CDR3 consists of 15 residues. Germline V lookup: CDR1 MNHNS, CDR2 SASEGT. The CDR3 here is CASSRTSGSYNEQFF. The CDR3 bases are TGTGCCAGCAGTCGGACTAGCGGCTCCTACAATGAGCAGTTCTTC.

The chain couples TRBV4-3 to TRBJ2-3; D possibly corresponds to TRBD2 (5 bases). Germline-derived CDR1 and CDR2 are LGHNA and YSLEER. This CDR3 contains 16 residues. V dropped 1 base and J dropped 2 bases, with 13 bases sitting between them. The CDR3 nucleotides are TGCGCCAGCAGCCAAGGCATAAGCGGCCCCACAGATACGCAGTATTTT. This sequence encodes CASSQGISGPTDTQYF.

This clonotype was observed at least ten times. The V gene is TRBV27, the J gene TRBJ2-3; D is unclear. The CDR3 consists of 14 residues. Trimming cost V 6 bases and J 6 bases, with 16 bases left between them. Per germline, CDR1 MNHEY and CDR2 SMNVEV (reference sequence). The CDR3 DNA reads TGTGCCAGCAGCCGTCTTGGTGGTTTGGATACGCAGTATTTT. Amino acid sequence: CASSRLGGLDTQYF.

Ten or more counts support this clonotype. The chain recombines TRBV7-2 with TRBJ1-1; D ambiguous. Germline CDR1 reads SGHTA; CDR2 reads FQGNSA. This CDR3 contains 13 residues. The germline V and J ends were trimmed by 5 bases and 1 base, with 8 bases remaining between them. CDR3 in DNA: TGTGCCAGCAGCCTAGGTTGGAACACTGAAGCTTTCTTT. It encodes CASSLGWNTEAFF.

This clonotype was detected ten times or more. The chain carries TRBV6-1 and TRBJ2-2, with a possible D match to TRBD1 (5 bases). V was trimmed by 11 bases and J by 3 bases, leaving 10 bases between them. There are 12 residues in the CDR3. Germline loops: CDR1 MNHNS, CDR2 SASEGT. CDR3 residues: CACAGYTGELFF. The DNA for the CDR3 is TGTGCCTGTGCAGGGTACACCGGGGAGCTGTTTTTT.

In its sample, this clonotype was seen many times. The gene calls are TRBV12-3 or TRBV12-4 and TRBJ1-5; D ambiguous. This CDR3 has 14 amino acids. V lost 1 base, J lost 3 bases, and 7 bases lay in between. CDR3: CASSLGAFNQPQHF. In DNA form, the CDR3 reads TGTGCCAGCAGTTTAGGGGCTTTCAATCAGCCCCAGCATTTT.